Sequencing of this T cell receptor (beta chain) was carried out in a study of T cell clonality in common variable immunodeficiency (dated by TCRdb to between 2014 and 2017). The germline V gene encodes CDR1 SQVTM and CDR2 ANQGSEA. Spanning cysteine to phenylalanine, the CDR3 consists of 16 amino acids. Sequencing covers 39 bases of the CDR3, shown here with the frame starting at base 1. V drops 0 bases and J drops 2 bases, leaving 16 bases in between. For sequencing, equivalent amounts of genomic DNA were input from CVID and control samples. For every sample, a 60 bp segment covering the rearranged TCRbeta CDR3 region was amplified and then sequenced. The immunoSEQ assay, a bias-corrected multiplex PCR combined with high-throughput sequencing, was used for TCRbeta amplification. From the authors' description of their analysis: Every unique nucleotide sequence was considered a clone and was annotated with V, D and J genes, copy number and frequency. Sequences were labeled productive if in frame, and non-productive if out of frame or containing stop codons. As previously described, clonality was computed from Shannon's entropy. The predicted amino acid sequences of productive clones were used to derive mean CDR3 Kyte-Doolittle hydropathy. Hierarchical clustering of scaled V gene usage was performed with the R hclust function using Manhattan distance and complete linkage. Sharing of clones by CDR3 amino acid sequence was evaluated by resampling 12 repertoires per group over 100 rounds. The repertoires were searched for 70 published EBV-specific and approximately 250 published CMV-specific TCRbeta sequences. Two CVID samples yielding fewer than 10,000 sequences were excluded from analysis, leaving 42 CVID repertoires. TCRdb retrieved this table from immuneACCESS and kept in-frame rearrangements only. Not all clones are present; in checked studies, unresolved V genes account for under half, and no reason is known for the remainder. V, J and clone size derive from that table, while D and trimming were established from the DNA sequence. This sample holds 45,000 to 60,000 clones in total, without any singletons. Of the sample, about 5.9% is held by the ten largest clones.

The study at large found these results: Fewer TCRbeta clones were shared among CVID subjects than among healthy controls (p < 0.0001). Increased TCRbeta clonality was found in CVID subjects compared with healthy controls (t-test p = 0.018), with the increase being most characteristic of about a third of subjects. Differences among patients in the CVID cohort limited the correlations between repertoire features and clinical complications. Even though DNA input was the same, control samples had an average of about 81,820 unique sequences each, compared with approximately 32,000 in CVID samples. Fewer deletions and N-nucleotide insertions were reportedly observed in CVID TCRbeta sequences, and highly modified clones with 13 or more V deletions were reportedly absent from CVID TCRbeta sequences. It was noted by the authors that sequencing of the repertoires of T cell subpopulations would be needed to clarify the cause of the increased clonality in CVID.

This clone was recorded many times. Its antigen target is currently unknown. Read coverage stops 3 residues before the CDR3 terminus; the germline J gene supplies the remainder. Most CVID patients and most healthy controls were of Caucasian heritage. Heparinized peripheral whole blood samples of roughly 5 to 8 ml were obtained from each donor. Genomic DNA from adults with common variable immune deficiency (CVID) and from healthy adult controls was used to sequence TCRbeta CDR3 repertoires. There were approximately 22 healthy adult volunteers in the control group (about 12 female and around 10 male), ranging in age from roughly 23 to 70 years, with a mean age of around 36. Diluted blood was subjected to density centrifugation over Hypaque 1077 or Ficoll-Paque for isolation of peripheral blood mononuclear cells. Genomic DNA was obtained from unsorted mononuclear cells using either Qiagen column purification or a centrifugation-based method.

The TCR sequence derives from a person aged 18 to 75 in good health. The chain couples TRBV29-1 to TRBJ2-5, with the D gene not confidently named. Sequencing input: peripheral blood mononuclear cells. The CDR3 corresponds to CSVEDGDIIIQETQYF. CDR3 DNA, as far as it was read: TGCAGCGTTGAAGACGGCGACATAATCATACAAGAGACC.